These T cell receptor beta chains were read from a single sample in a study of identifying expanded T cells in peripheral blood. Here immunoSEQ multiplex PCR was the method, and the copy in TCRdb shows in-frame clones only, minus some. This table has 85,000 to 120,000 clones, about 91% appearing once. Specimen: blood. These receptors came from a person aged 18 to 70 in good health. Both conserved end residues are part of each CDR3. The D gene is left open where the match is weak.

>TRBD1|TRBV29-1
CSAQRQGHLEKLFF
>TRBD1|TRBV14
CASSQISAGGYEQYF
>.|TRBV27
CATPGEAGTGELFF
>.|TRBV28
CASSFRNYGYTF
>.|TRBV7-2
CASSLAGGNTIYF
>.|TRBV6-5
CASSYSSGKDTQYF
>.|TRBV9
CASSGGGPSSYEQYF
>.|TRBV5-1
CASSLFTVSDTQYF
>TRBD2|TRBV4-1
CASSQVAGGLAGGWDQETQYF
>.|TRBV30
CAWTKSSNQPQHF
>.|TRBV6-1
CASSDLAGKADTQYF
>.|TRBV7-2
CASSGTGLNTEAFF
>.|TRBV29-1
CSVEEPSSYNEQFF
>.|TRBV7-2
CASSLVGTLEETQYF
>TRBD2|TRBV27
CASRGGLAGLPSSYNEQFF
>.|TRBV5-6
CASSLRTQDTEAFF
>TRBD1|TRBV7-9
CASSLDRGDTDTQYF
>.|TRBV5-1
CASGNTANTEAFF
>TRBD1|TRBV7-2
CASSLRGLGTEAFF
>.|TRBV9
CASSLNRDHYGYTF
>.|TRBV7-9
CASSLAQWMEQYF
>.|TRBV12-5
CASGLSPSSGNTIYF
>TRBD2|TRBV6-4
CASSGSGGIDTQYF